Shown below are 14 T cell receptor beta chains from a single sample sequenced in a study of T cells expressing NK-cell markers. TCRdb re-called the 5' RACE reads; one entry per CDR3 protein, DNA not given. Recorded here are about 460,000 distinct CDR3 sequences; the top ten clones represent 1.4%. The sample was blood T cells: a sorted CD56 or NKG2C T cell subset, CD4+ or CD8+ T cells, or bulk PBMC T cells (not recorded which). The receptors here all came from a woman aged 50 to 65 in good health.

This chain links TRBV9 with TRBJ2-7; TCRdb's D call, TRBD2, is unchecked because there is no DNA. The germline gives CDR1 SGDLS, CDR2 YYNGEE. This CDR3 is built from 15 residues. The CDR3 protein is CASSPLGTSGTEQYF.

V gene TRBV24-1 combines with J gene TRBJ2-7. CDR1 and CDR2 from the germline V gene are KGHDR and SFDVKD. There are 12 residues in the CDR3. The CDR3 loop reads CATKDENYEQYF.

Here the CDR3 reads CASSQVGRRLNEQFF. The chain uses TRBV4-1 and TRBJ2-1. Germline V CDR1 and CDR2: MGHRA, YSYEKL. The CDR3 is 15 amino acids.

V usage is TRBV15 and J usage is TRBJ1-4; TCRdb reports TRBD1, a call that lacks DNA to check it against. Germline V lookup: CDR1 LNHNV, CDR2 YYDKDF (reference sequence). The CDR3 is 18 amino acids. The CDR3 reads CATSSPRGDRGVNEKLFF.

The chain uses TRBV11-3 and TRBJ2-3; absent DNA, TCRdb's TRBD2 call cannot be checked. Germline CDR1 SGHNT, CDR2 YENEEA. The CDR3 runs 15 residues. CDR3 sequence reads: CASSLSAGGTDTQYF.

The CDR3 loop is CSARDPRLAGLRETQYF. The chain is built from TRBV20-1 and TRBJ2-5; TCRdb names TRBD2, which stays unverified in the absence of DNA. The germline gives CDR1 DFQATT, CDR2 SNEGSKA (reference sequence). The CDR3 covers 17 residues.

The gene calls are TRBV7-3 and TRBJ2-7; TCRdb outputs TRBD2, but without DNA this stays unchecked. Looked up from germline, CDR1 is SGHTA and CDR2 is FQGTGA. CDR3 length equals 17 residues. CDR3 sequence reads: CASSLMASGILPYEQYF.

Here the CDR3 reads CSATDRDYGYTF. This chain links TRBV20-1 with TRBJ1-2; TCRdb's D gene call, TRBD1, goes unchecked for lack of DNA. CDR1 and CDR2 from the germline V gene are DFQATT and SNEGSKA (reference sequence). The CDR3 is made up of 12 amino acids.

V is TRBV29-1 and J is TRBJ1-1. Germline CDR1 is SQVTM and CDR2 is ANQGSEA. CDR3 length equals 15 residues. The CDR3 sequence is CSARGNGFMNTEAFF.

This chain links TRBV15 with TRBJ1-4; TCRdb picks TRBD1, but there is no DNA to check that call. The CDR3 contains 16 residues. The germline V gene has CDR1 LNHNV and CDR2 YYDKDF (reference sequence). The CDR3 sequence is CATSGGQGRFNEKLFF.

The J gene is TRBJ2-3, the V gene TRBV20-1; with no DNA, the TCRdb D assignment of TRBD1 cannot be verified. From germline, CDR1 is DFQATT and CDR2 SNEGSKA (reference sequence). The CDR3 is made up of 15 amino acids. CDR3 loop: CSALRGERVGDTQYF.

The chain employs TRBV7-9 and TRBJ1-1; TCRdb proposes TRBD1, but this gene call is untestable without DNA. In germline, CDR1 is SEHNR, CDR2 FQNEAQ (reference sequence). CDR3 size: 16 residues. CDR3 region: CASSLAAGQGNTEAFF.

The chain is built from TRBV30 and TRBJ2-7; the D gene TCRdb calls, TRBD1, cannot be checked with no DNA. This CDR3 has 14 amino acids. The germline gives CDR1 GTSNPN, CDR2 SVGIG (reference sequence). CDR3 region: CAWKGGQNLYEQYF.

V gene TRBV12-3 or TRBV12-4 combines with J gene TRBJ2-5; TCRdb's D gene call, TRBD1, goes unchecked for lack of DNA. The CDR3 is 15 amino acids. The CDR3 reads CAISARGAGQETQYF.